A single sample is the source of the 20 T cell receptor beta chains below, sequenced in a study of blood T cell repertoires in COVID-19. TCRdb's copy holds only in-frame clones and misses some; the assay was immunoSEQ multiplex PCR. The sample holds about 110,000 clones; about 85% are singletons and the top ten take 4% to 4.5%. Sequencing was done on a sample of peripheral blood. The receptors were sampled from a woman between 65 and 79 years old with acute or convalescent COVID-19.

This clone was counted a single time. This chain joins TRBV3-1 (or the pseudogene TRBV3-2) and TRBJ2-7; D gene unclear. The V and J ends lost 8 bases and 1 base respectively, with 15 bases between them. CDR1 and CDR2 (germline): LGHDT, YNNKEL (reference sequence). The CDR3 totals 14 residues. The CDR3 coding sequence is TGTGCCAGCTCGCCTCCAGGCCAGTCCTACGAGCAGTACTTC. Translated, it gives CASSPPGQSYEQYF.

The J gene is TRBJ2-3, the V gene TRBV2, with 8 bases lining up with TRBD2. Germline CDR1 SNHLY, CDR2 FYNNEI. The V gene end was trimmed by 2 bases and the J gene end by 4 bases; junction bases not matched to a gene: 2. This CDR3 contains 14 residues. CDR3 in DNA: TGTGCCAGCAGTGAATCACTAGCGGCAGATACGCAGTATTTT. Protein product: CASSESLAADTQYF.

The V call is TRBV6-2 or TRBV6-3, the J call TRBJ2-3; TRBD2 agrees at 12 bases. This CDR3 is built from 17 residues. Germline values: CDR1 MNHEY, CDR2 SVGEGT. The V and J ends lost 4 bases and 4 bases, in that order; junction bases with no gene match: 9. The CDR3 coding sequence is TGTGCCAGCAGTTGGAAACTAGCGGGGGGCCTAGCAGATACGCAGTATTTT. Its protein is CASSWKLAGGLADTQYF.

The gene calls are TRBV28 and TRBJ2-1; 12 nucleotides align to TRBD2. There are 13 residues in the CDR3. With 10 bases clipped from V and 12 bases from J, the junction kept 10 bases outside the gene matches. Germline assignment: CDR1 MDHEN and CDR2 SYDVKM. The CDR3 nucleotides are TGTGCCACGACTAGCGGGAGTTATCTTTGGCAGTTCTTC. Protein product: CATTSGSYLWQFF. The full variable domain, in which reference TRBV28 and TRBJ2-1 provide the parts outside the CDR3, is DVKVTQSSRYLVKRTGEKVFLECVQDMDHENMFWYRQDPGLGLRLIYFSYDVKMKEKGDIPEGYSVSREKKERFSLILESASTNQTSMYLCATTSGSYLWQFFGPGTRLTVL.

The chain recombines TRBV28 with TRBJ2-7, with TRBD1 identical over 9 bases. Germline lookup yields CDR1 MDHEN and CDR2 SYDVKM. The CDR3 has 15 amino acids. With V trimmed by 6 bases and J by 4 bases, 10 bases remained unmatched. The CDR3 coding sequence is TGTGCCAGCAGCTCCCCTGCCGGGACAGGGTACGAGCAGTACGTC. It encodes CASSSPAGTGYEQYV.

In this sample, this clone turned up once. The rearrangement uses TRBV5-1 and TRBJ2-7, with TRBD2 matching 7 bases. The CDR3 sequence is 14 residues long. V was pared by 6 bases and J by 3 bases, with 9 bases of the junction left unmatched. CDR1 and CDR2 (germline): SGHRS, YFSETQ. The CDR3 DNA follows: TGCGCCAGCAATGAGGGAGGGAATTACTACGAGCAGTACTTC. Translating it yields CASNEGGNYYEQYF.

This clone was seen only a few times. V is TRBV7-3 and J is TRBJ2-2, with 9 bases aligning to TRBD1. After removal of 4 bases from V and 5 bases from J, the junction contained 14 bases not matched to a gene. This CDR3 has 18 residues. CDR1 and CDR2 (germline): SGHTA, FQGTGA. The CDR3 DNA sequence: TGTGCCAGCAGCTCGACCCCTGTGGGACAGGGAAGGACCGGGGAGCTGTTTTTT. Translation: CASSSTPVGQGRTGELFF. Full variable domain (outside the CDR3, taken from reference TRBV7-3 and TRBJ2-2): GAGVSQTPSNKVTEKGKYVELRCDPISGHTALYWYRQSLGQGPEFLIYFQGTGAADDSGLPNDRFFAVRPEGSVSTLKIQRTERGDSAVYLCASSSTPVGQGRTGELFFGEGSRLTVL.

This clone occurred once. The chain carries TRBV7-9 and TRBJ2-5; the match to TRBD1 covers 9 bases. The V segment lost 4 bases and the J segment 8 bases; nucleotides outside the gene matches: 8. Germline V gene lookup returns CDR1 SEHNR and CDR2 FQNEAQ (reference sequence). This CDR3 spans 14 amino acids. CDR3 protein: CASSSWTGVETQYF. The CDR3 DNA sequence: TGTGCCAGCAGCTCCTGGACAGGGGTCGAAACCCAGTACTTC. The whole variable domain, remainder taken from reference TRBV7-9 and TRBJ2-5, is DTGVSQNPRHKITKRGQNVTFRCDPISEHNRLYWYRQTLGQGPEFLTYFQNEAQLEKSRLLSDRFSAERPKGSFSTLEIQRTEQGDSAMYLCASSSWTGVETQYFGPGTRLLVL.

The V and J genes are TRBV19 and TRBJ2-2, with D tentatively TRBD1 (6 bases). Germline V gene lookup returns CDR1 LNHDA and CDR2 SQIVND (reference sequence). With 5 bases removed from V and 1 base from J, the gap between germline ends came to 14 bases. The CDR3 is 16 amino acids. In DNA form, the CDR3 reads TGTGCCAGTAGTCTGGGGGCCGTGGGGAACACCGGGGAGCTGTTTTTT. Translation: CASSLGAVGNTGELFF.

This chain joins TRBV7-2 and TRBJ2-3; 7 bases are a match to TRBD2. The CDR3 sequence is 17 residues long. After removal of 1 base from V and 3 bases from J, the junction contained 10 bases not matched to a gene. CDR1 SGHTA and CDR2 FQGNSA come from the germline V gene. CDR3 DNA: TGTGCCAGCAGCTTAGTTAACCGCGGGAGTAAGACAGATACGCAGTATTTT. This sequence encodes CASSLVNRGSKTDTQYF.

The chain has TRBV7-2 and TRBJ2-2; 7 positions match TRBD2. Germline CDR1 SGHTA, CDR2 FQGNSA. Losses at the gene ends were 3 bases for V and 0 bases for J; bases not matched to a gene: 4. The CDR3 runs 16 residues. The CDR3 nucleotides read TGTGCCAGCAGCTTGGCGGGGGTCCCGAACACCGGGGAGCTGTTTTTT. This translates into CASSLAGVPNTGELFF.

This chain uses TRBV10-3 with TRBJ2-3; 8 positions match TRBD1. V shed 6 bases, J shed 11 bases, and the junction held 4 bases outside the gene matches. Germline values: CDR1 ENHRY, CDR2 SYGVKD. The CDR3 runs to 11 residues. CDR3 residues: CAISSGTGQYF. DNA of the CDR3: TGTGCCATCAGCTCCGGGACAGGGCAGTATTTT.

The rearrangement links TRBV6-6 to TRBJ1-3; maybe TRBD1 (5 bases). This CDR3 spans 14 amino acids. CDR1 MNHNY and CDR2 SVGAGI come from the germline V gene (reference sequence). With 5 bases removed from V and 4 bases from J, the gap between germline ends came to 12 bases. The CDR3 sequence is CASSTGVYGNTIYF. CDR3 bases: TGTGCCAGCAGTACAGGAGTCTACGGAAACACCATATATTTT.

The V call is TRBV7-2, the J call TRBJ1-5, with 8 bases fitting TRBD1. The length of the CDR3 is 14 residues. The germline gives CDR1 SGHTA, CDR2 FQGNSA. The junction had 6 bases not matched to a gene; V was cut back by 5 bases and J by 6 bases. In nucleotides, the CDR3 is TGTGCCAGCAGCCTACGGACAGGGCCTCAGCCCCAGCATTTT. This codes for CASSLRTGPQPQHF.

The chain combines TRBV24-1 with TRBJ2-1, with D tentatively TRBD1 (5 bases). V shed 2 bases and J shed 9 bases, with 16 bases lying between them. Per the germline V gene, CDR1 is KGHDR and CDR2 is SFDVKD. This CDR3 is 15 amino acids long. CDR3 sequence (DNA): TGTGCCACCAGTGATTACCAGGACAATATATCTGAGCAGTTCTTC. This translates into CATSDYQDNISEQFF.

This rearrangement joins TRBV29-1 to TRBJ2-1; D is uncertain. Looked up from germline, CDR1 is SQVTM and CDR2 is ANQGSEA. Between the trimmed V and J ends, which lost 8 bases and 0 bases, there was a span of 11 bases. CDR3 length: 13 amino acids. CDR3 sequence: CSSAWSSYNEQFF. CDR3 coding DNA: TGCAGCTCCGCTTGGAGCTCCTACAATGAGCAGTTCTTC.

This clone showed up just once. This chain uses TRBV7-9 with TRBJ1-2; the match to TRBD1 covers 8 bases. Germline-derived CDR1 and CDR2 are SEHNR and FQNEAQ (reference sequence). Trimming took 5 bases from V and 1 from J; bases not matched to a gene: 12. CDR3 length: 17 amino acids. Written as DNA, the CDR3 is TGTGCCAGCAGCCCCCACGACAGGGGCCTACTTAACTATGGCTACACCTTC. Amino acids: CASSPHDRGLLNYGYTF. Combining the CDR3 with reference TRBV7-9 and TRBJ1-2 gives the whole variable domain DTGVSQNPRHKITKRGQNVTFRCDPISEHNRLYWYRQTLGQGPEFLTYFQNEAQLEKSRLLSDRFSAERPKGSFSTLEIQRTEQGDSAMYLCASSPHDRGLLNYGYTFGSGTRLTVV.

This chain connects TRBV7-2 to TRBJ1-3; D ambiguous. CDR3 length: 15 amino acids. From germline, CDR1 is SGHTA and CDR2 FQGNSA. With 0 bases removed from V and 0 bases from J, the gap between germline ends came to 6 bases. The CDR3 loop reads CASSLATGSGNTIYF. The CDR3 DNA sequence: TGTGCCAGCAGCTTAGCGACGGGCTCTGGAAACACCATATATTTT.

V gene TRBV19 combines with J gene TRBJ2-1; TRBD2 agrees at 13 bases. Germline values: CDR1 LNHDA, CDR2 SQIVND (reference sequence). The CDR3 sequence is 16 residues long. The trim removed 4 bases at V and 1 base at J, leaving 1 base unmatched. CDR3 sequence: CASSRGLAGSYNEQFF. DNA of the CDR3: TGTGCCAGTAGTAGGGGACTAGCGGGATCCTACAATGAGCAGTTCTTC. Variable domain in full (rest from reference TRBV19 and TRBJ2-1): DGGITQSPKYLFRKEGQNVTLSCEQNLNHDAMYWYRQDPGQGLRLIYYSQIVNDFQKGDIAEGYSVSREKKESFPLTVTSAQKNPTAFYLCASSRGLAGSYNEQFFGPGTRLTVL.

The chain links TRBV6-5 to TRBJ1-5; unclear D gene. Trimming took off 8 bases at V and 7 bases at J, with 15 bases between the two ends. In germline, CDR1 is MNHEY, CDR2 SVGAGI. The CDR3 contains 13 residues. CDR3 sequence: CASSEGWGQPQHF. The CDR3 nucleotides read TGTGCCAGCTCAGAGGGTTGGGGACAGCCCCAGCATTTT.